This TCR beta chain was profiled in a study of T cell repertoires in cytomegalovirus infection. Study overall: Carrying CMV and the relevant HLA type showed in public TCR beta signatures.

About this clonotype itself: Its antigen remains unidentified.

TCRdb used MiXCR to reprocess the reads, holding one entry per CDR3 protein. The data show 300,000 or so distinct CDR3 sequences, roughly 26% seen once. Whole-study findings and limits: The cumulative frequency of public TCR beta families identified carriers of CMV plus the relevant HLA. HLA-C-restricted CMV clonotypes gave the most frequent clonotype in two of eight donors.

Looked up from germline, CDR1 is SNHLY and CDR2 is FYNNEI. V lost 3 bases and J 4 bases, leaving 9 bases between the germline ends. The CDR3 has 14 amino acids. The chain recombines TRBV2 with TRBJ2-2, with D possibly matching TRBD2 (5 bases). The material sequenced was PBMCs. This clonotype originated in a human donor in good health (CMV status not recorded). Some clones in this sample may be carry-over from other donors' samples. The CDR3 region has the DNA TGTGCCAGCAGTGACGGGAACTTCACCGGGGAGCTGTTTTTT. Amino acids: CASSDGNFTGELFF.